This paragraph covers one T cell receptor beta chain sequence. Its target antigen remains unknown. Its ends do not fully match the called genes, so a read error is possible. The source of the sample is a study of blood T cells in healthy people across ages (dated by TCRdb to between 2014 and 2016). Some background on the complete study: In model experiments, roughly one uniquely barcoded TCR beta cDNA molecule per two T cells was captured by template switching. To track age-related changes in TCR beta repertoire diversity, the study relied on deep sequencing normalized with unique cDNA molecular identifiers. To avoid experimental bias, donors of different ages were distributed randomly across sequencing lanes. The donors were split into four age groups: young (average about 15 years), middle-aged (39), aged (62) and long-lived (roughly 88). Two additional independent replicas of 1 million unique cDNA reads from the same blood draw were analyzed for two donors (one aged 18 to 30 and one aged 80 or older). Summary of the overall study and its limitations: Compared with the aged group, more naive CD4+ T cells, fewer expanded clones and increased TCR diversity were shown by the long-lived group, suggesting age selection. Because profiling used bulk unsorted PBMCs, naive and antigen-experienced compartments could not be compared conclusively. Observed TCR beta diversity per million T cells fell roughly linearly with age, and a significant reduction was already apparent by age roughly 40. Estimates of total diversity from one million sequenced T cells were regarded as lower bounds and underestimates. The CMV infection status of donors was not known, potentially confounding age-related changes in expanded clonotypes. A strong correlation was found between observed TCR beta diversity and the percentage of naive T cells measured by flow cytometry.

Systemically healthy Caucasian individuals from Russia, 39 in total and aged about 6 to 95 years, were included as donors. Around 9.8 milliliters of peripheral blood were collected from each donor into EDTA-treated Vacutainer tubes. PBMCs were isolated by Ficoll-Paque density-gradient centrifugation, with at least 6 million obtained per sample. Trizol reagent was used to extract total RNA from PBMCs, with at least 5.5 micrograms per sample. For every donor, flow cytometry on a PBMC aliquot measured the percentage of naive CD45RAhigh/CD27high T cells. For CDR1 and CDR2, the germline V gene (reference sequence) lists SEHNR and FQNEAQ. Including cysteine and phenylalanine, the CDR3 has 15 amino acids. Only the CDR3 portion is preserved as DNA: 45 bases, with reading frame beginning at the first base. The protocol used for the library was 5' RACE. A second PCR of about 6 to 11 cycles was performed with a sample-barcoded 5' primer and a J-beta primer mix. A unique molecular identifier was introduced onto each TCR beta cDNA molecule by a template-switch 5' adaptor carrying 12 random nucleotides. Each sample yielded at least 2.5 million CDR3-containing paired-end reads. First-strand cDNA was synthesized from all RNA with the Mint cDNA synthesis kit, primed by a TRBC-specific oligonucleotide. After uracil-DNA glycosylase treatment, a first 18-cycle PCR used universal primers M1SS and BC2_uni_R on all cDNA. Under the source paper's analysis protocol: Normalization of each sample was performed by random selection of 1 million high-quality reads, each carrying a distinct molecular identifier. Instead of being binned into consensus sequences, reads that shared molecular identifiers were thrown out. MiTCR, set to a Q25 quality threshold and the strictest error-elimination algorithm, was used for CDR3 identification, clonotype clustering and error correction. A nonparametric unseen species model with Euler transformation was used to estimate lower-bound total TCR beta diversity. In-frame beta chains were kept once TCRdb had trimmed the public reads at Q25 with fastp and called clones with MiXCR. A single entry per CDR3 protein holds the most common genes and DNA from its merged rows. TCRdb, not the authors, supplied the V and J calls. Present in this sample are fewer than 2,000,000 distinct CDR3 sequences, about two fifths of which were seen just once. Together, the top ten hold 23% of the sample.

The rearranged chain carries TRBV7-9 and TRBJ2-3, with TRBD2 as a weak D call on 7 bases. Specimen: blood. This TCR was sampled from a human donor in good health. The CDR3 reads CASSLDGGDTDTRYF. The base sequence is TGTGCCAGCAGCTTAGATGGGGGGGACACAGATACGCGGTATTTT.